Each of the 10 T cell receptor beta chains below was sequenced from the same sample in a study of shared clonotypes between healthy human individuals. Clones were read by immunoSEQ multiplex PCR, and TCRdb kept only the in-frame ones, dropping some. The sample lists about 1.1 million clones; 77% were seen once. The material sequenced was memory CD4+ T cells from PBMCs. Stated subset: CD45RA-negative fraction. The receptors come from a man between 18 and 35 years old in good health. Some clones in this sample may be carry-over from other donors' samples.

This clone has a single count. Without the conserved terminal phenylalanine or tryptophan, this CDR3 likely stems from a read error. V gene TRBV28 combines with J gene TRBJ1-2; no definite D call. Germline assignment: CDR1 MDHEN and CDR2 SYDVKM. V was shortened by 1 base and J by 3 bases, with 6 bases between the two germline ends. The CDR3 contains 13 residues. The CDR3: CASSLSAYYGYTI. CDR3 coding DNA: TGTGCCAGCAGTTTATCGGCCTACTATGGCTACACCATC.

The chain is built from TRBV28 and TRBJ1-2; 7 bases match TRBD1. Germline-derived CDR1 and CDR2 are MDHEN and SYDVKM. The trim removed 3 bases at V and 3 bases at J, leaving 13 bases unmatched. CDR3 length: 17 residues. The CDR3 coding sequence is TGTGCCAGCAGTTTTATACCCGGGACAGCTCCCGACTATGGCTACACCTTC. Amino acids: CASSFIPGTAPDYGYTF.

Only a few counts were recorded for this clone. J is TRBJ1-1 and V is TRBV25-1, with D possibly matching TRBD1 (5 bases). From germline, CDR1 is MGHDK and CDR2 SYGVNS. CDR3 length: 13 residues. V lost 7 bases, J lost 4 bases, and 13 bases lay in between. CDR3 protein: CASKGSRVTEAFF. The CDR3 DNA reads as TGTGCCAGCAAGGGGAGCAGGGTCACTGAAGCTTTCTTT.

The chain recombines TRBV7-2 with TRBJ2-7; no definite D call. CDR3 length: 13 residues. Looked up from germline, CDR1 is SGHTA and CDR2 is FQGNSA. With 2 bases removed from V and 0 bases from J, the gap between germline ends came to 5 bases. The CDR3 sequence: CASSLSSSYEQYF. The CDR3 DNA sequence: TGTGCCAGCAGCTTATCCTCCTCCTACGAGCAGTACTTC.

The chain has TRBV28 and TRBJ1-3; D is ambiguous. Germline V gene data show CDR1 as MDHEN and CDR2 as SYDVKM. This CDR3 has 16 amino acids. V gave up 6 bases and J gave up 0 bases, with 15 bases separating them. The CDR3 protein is CASRDYTASSGNTIYF. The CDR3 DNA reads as TGTGCCAGCAGGGACTATACGGCGAGCTCTGGAAACACCATATATTTT.

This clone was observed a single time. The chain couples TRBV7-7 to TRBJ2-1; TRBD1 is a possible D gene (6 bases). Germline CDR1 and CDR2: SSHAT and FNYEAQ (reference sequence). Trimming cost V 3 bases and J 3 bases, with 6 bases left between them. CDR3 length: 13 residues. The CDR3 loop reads CASSLDSYNEQFF. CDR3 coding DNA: TGTGCCAGCAGCTTGGACAGCTACAATGAGCAGTTCTTC. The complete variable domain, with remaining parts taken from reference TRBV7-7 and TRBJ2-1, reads GAGVSQSPRYKVTKRGQDVTLRCDPISSHATLYWYQQALGQGPEFLTYFNYEAQPDKSGLPSDRFSAERPEGSISTLTIQRTEQRDSAMYRCASSLDSYNEQFFGPGTRLTVL.

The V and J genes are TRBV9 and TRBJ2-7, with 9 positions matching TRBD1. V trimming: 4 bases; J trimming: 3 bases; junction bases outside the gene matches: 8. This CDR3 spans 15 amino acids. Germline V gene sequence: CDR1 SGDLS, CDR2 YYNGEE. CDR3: CASSRQGQGRYEQYF. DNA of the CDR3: TGTGCCAGCAGCAGACAGGGACAGGGTCGCTACGAGCAGTACTTC.

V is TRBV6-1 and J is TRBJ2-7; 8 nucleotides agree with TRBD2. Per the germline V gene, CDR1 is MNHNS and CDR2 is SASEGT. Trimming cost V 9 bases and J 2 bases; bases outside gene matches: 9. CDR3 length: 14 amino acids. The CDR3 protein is CASSWAGGTYEQYF. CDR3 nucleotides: TGTGCCAGTTCCTGGGCGGGAGGTACCTACGAGCAGTACTTC.

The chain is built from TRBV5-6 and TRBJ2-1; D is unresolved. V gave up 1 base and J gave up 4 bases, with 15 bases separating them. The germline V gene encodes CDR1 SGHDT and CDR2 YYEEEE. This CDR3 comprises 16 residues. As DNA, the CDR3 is TGTGCCAGCAGCTTGTGGTCGCATAGACTTTACAATGAGCAGTTCTTC. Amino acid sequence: CASSLWSHRLYNEQFF. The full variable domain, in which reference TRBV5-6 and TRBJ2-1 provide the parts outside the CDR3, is DAGVTQSPTHLIKTRGQQVTLRCSPKSGHDTVSWYQQALGQGPQFIFQYYEEEERQRGNFPDRFSGHQFPNYSSELNVNALLLGDSALYLCASSLWSHRLYNEQFFGPGTRLTVL.

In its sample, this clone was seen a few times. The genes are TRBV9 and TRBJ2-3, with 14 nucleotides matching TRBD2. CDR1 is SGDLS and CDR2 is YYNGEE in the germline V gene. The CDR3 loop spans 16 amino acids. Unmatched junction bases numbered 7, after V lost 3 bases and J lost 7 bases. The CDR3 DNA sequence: TGTGCCAGCAGCGCACTCGGGACTAGCGGGAGCAATACGCAGTATTTT. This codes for CASSALGTSGSNTQYF.